A single sample is the source of the 3 T cell receptor beta chains below, sequenced in a study of early T cells in non-severe SARS-CoV-2 infection listed by TCRdb under 2021. Library preparation was by 5' RACE. Sequencer: NextSeq 500. TCRdb reran the public reads through fastp at Q25 and MiXCR, keeping productive beta chains. Duplicate CDR3 protein sequences are folded into a single record with the most common DNA and genes. This sample holds some 97,000 distinct CDR3 sequences; approximately 11% were observed only once. The ten most abundant clones make up 4.7% of the sample. The specimen was whole blood, collected at baseline. These receptor sequences come from an adult who was a healthcare worker with PCR-confirmed SARS-CoV-2 infection or an uninfected control (not recorded which).

V gene TRBV2 combines with J gene TRBJ1-4; 11 nucleotides agree with TRBD1. The CDR3 is made up of 13 amino acids. With 6 bases clipped from V and 8 bases from J, the junction kept 2 bases outside the gene matches. CDR1 is SNHLY, CDR2 FYNNEI, per germline. The CDR3 bases are TGTGCCAGCAGGGACAGGGGGCTAGAAAAACTGTTTTTT. This gives the protein CASRDRGLEKLFF. The full variable domain, with the rest looked up from reference TRBV2 and TRBJ1-4, is EPEVTQTPSHQVTQMGQEVILRCVPISNHLYFYWYRQILGQKVEFLVSFYNNEISEKSEIFDDQFSVERPDGSNFTLKIRSTKLEDSAMYFCASRDRGLEKLFFGSGTQLSVL.

This chain connects TRBV15 to TRBJ2-7; TRBD2 might be the D (5 bases). Germline CDR1 is LNHNV and CDR2 is YYDKDF (reference sequence). The CDR3 is 13 amino acids. V lost 0 bases to trimming and J lost 6 bases, with 9 bases between them. CDR3 DNA sequence: TGTGCCACCAGCAGAGATTACGGGATCGAGCAGTACTTC. This gives the protein CATSRDYGIEQYF. Complete variable domain (other parts from reference TRBV15 and TRBJ2-7): DAMVIQNPRYQVTQFGKPVTLSCSQTLNHNVMYWYQQKSSQAPKLLFHYYDKDFNNEADTPDNFQSRRPNTSFCFLDIRSPGLGDTAMYLCATSRDYGIEQYFGPGTRLTVT.

This clonotype was recorded many times. The J gene is TRBJ2-7, the V gene TRBV6-1; D is possibly TRBD1 or TRBD2 (5 bases each). Germline CDR1 is MNHNS and CDR2 is SASEGT. Trimming pared 1 base from V and 0 bases from J, leaving 10 bases between. The CDR3 consists of 15 residues. CDR3 region: CASSEEGDSSYEQYF. For the CDR3, the DNA is TGTGCCAGCAGTGAAGAGGGAGACAGCTCCTACGAGCAGTACTTC.